This TCR beta chain was sequenced during a study of T-cell reconstitution after alpha-beta-depleted transplantation in children. The study, taken as a whole, reports: From newly produced T cells came most of the T-cell counts and diversity one year after transplant. Alpha-beta T cells about two months after transplant reportedly derived from several hundred expanded graft clones. The study traced high day-60 TCRbeta diversity in some patients to surviving recipient T cells and thymic progenitors.

Germline values: CDR1 ENHRY, CDR2 SYGVKD. V lost 0 bases and J 4 bases, leaving 16 bases between the germline ends. This CDR3 is built from 17 residues. This clonotype was counted between two and nine times. Its antigen is unidentified. Library preparation (for TCRbeta) was performed with unique molecular identifiers. TCRdb re-analysed the PCR reads in MiXCR, keeping a single row per CDR3 protein. The sample shows over 45,000 distinct CDR3 sequences, 44% of them seen only once. Source: PBMCs, mostly from graft donor cells, taken 360 days after TCRalphabeta/CD19-depleted stem cell transplant. V usage is TRBV10-3 and J usage is TRBJ2-1; D may be TRBD2 (7 bases). This TCR was recovered from a male patient between 5 and 17 years old who had a stem cell transplant for acute lymphoblastic leukemia, so the T cells may come from the graft donor. The CDR3 spells CAISESSMAGAYNEQFF. CDR3 sequence (DNA): TGTGCCATCAGTGAGTCAAGTATGGCGGGGGCGTACAATGAGCAGTTCTTC.